This TCR beta chain was obtained from a study of blood T cell repertoires in COVID-19. For the study at large: Samples representing acute and convalescent COVID-19 were sourced from the United States, Italy and Spain. In each case, the material was cDNA or gDNA derived from T cells, B-cell-depleted T cells, or PBMCs.

CDR1 and CDR2 from the germline V gene are MNHEY and SVGEGT. The V gene end was trimmed by 6 bases and the J gene end by 1 base; junction bases not matched to a gene: 3. The CDR3 spans 14 residues. The authors' processing: Estimated nucleated cell counts came from reference gene primer amplification. Profiled with immunoSEQ multiplex PCR; TCRdb holds only in-frame clones, not every one. D and trimming come from the DNA, and the V and J calls and clone size come from that table. The sample comprises 80,000 to 100,000 clones, about 95% of which are singletons, and around 4% rests with the top ten. Sample: peripheral blood. The chain is built from TRBV6-2 or TRBV6-3 and TRBJ2-1; 7 bases agree with TRBD1. This TCR was sampled from a human donor with active COVID-19. The donor label of this sample is uncertain. Here the CDR3 DNA reads TGTGCCAGCAGCAGACAGGGTTCCTACAATGAGCAGTTCTTC. It codes for CASSRQGSYNEQFF.